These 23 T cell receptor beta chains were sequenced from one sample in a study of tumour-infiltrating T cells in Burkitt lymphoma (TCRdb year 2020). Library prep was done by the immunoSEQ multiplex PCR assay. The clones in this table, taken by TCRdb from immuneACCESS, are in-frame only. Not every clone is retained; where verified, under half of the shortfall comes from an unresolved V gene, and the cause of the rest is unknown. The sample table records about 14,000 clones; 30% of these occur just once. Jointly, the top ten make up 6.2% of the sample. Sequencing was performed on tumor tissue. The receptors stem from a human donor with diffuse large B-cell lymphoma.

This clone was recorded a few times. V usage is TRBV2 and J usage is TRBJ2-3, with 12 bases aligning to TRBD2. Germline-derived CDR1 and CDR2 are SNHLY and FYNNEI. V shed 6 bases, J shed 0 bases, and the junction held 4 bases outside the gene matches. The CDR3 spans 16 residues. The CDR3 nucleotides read TGTGCCAGCAGGAGGACTAGCGGGACTAGCACAGATACGCAGTATTTT. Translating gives CASRRTSGTSTDTQYF.

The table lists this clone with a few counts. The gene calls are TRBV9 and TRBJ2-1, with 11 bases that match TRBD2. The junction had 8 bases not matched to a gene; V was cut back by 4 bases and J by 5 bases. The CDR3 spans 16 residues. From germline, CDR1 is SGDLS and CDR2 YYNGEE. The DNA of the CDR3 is TGTGCCAGCAGCATCCGACTAGCGGGAACCAACAATGAGCAGTTCTTC. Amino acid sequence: CASSIRLAGTNNEQFF.

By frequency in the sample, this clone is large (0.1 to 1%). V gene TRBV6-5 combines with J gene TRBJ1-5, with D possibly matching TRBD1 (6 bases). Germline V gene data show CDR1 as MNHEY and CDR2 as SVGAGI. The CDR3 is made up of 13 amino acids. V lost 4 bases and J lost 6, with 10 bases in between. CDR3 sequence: CASSSTQGQPQHF. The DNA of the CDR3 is TGTGCCAGCAGTTCTACACAGGGTCAGCCCCAGCATTTT.

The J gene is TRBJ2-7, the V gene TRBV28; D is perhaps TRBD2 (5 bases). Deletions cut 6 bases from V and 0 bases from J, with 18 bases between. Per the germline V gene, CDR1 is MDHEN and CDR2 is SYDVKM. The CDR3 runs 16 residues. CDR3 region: CASSETTQRYSYEQYF. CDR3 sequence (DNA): TGTGCCAGCAGCGAGACAACGCAGCGGTACTCCTACGAGCAGTACTTC. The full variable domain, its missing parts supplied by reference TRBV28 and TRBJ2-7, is DVKVTQSSRYLVKRTGEKVFLECVQDMDHENMFWYRQDPGLGLRLIYFSYDVKMKEKGDIPEGYSVSREKKERFSLILESASTNQTSMYLCASSETTQRYSYEQYFGPGTRLTVT.

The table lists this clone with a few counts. The DNA of the CDR3 is TGTGCCAGCAGCGTAGGCCCATCAGGCCATGAGCAGTTCTTC. Its translation is CASSVGPSGHEQFF. The V call is TRBV9, the J call TRBJ2-1; D call uncertain. Per the germline V gene, CDR1 is SGDLS and CDR2 is YYNGEE. V lost 0 bases and J 8 bases, leaving 12 bases between the germline ends. The CDR3 contains 14 residues.

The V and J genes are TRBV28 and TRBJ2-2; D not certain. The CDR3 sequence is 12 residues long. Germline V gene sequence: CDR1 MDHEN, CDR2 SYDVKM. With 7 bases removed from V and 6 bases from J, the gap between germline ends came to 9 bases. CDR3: CASIAEAGELFF. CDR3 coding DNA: TGTGCCAGCATAGCAGAAGCCGGGGAGCTGTTTTTT.

CDR3 residues: CASSLFRGRNTEAFF. The CDR3 DNA sequence: TGTGCCAGCAGTTTATTCCGGGGGCGGAACACTGAAGCTTTCTTT. The chain employs TRBV28 and TRBJ1-1; possibly TRBD1 for D (6 bases). The CDR3 has 15 amino acids. Trimming took 1 base from V and 1 from J, leaving 10 bases between them. Germline CDR1 and CDR2: MDHEN and SYDVKM. The full variable domain, completed using reference TRBV28 and TRBJ1-1, is DVKVTQSSRYLVKRTGEKVFLECVQDMDHENMFWYRQDPGLGLRLIYFSYDVKMKEKGDIPEGYSVSREKKERFSLILESASTNQTSMYLCASSLFRGRNTEAFFGQGTRLTVV.

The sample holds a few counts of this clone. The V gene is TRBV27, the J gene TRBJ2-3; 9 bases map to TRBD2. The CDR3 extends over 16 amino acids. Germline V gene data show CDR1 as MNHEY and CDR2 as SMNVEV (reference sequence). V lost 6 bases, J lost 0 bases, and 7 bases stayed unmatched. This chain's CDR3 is CASSPWTSVSTDTQYF. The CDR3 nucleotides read TGTGCCAGCAGCCCATGGACTAGCGTTAGCACAGATACGCAGTATTTT.

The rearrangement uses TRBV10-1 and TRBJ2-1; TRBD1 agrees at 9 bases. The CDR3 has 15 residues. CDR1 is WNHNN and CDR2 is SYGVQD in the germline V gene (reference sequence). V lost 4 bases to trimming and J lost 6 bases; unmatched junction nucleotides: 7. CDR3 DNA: TGCGCCAGCAGTGCCCCGGGACAGGGTACCAATGAGCAGTTCTTC. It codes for CASSAPGQGTNEQFF.

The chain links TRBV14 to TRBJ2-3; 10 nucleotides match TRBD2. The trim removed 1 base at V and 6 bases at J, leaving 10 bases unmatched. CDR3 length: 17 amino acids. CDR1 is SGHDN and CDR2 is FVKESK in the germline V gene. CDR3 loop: CASSQGLLAGVMDTQYF. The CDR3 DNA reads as TGTGCCAGCAGCCAAGGGCTTCTAGCGGGAGTGATGGATACGCAGTATTTT.

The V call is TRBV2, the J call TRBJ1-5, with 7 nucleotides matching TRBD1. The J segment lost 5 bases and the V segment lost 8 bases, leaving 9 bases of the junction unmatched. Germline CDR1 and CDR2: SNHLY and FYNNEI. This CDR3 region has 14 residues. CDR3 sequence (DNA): TGTGCCAGCCGGACAGGAACGAAAGATCAGCCCCAGCATTTT. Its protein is CASRTGTKDQPQHF.

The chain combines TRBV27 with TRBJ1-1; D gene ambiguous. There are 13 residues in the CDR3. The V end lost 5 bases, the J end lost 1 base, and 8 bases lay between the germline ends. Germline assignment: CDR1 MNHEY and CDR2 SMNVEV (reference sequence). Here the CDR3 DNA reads TGTGCCAGCAGTGCACGGGGGAACACTGAAGCTTTCTTT. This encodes CASSARGNTEAFF.

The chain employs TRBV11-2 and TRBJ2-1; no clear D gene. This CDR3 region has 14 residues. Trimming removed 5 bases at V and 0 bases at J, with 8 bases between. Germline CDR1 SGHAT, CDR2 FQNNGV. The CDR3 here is CASSRLSSYNEQFF. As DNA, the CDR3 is TGTGCCAGCAGCCGCCTGAGCTCCTACAATGAGCAGTTCTTC.

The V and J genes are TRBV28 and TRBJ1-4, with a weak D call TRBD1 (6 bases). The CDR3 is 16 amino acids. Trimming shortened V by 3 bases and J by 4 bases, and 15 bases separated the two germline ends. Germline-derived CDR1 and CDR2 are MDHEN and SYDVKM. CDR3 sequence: CASSFPRTELNEKLFF. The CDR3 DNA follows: TGTGCCAGCAGTTTTCCCCGGACAGAACTTAATGAAAAACTGTTTTTT. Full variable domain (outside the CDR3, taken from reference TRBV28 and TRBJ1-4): DVKVTQSSRYLVKRTGEKVFLECVQDMDHENMFWYRQDPGLGLRLIYFSYDVKMKEKGDIPEGYSVSREKKERFSLILESASTNQTSMYLCASSFPRTELNEKLFFGSGTQLSVL.

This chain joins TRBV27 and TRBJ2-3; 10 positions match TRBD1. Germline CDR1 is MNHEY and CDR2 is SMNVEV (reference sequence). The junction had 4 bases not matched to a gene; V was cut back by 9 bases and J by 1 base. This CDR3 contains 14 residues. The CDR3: CASRGTGGTDTQYF. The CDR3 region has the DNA TGTGCCAGTAGAGGGACAGGGGGCACAGATACGCAGTATTTT.

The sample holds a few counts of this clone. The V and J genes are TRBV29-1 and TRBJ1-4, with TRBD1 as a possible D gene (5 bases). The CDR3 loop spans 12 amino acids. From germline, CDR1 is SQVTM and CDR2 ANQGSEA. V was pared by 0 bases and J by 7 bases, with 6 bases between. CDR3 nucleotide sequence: TGCAGCGTTGAAGAGGGGGGTGAAAAACTGTTTTTT. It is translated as CSVEEGGEKLFF.

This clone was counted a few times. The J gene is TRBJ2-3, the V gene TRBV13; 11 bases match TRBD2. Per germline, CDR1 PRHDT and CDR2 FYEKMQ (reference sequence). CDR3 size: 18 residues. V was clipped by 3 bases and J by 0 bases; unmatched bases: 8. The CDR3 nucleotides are TGTGCCAGCAGCTTCAGTACTAGCGGGAGTCGAAGCACAGATACGCAGTATTTT. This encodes CASSFSTSGSRSTDTQYF. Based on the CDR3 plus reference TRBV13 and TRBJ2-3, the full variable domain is AAGVIQSPRHLIKEKRETATLKCYPIPRHDTVYWYQQGPGQDPQFLISFYEKMQSDKGSIPDRFSAQQFSDYHSELNMSSLELGDSALYFCASSFSTSGSRSTDTQYFGPGTRLTVL.

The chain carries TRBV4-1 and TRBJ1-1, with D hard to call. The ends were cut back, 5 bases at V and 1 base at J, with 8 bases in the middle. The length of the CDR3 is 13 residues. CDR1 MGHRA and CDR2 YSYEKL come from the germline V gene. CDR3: CASSYSENTEAFF. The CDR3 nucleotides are TGCGCCAGCAGCTACAGTGAGAACACTGAAGCTTTCTTT.

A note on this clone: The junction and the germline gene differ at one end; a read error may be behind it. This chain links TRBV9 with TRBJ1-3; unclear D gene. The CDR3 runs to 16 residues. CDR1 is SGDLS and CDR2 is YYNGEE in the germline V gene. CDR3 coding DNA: TGTGCCAGTAGCGTAGGTCAGGAGCCCTCTGGAAACACCATATATTTT. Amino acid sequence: CASSVGQEPSGNTIYF.

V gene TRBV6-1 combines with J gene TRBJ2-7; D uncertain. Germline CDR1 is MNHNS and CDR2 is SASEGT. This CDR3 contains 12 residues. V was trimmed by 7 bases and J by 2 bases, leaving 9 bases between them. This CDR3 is CASKRSTYEQYF. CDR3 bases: TGTGCCAGCAAACGGAGTACCTACGAGCAGTACTTC.

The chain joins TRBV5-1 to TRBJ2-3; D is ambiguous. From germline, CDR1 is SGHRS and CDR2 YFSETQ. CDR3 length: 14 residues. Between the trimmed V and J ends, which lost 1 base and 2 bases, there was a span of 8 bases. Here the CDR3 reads CASSLRLYTDTQYF. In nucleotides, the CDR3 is TGCGCCAGCAGCTTGCGACTCTACACAGATACGCAGTATTTT.

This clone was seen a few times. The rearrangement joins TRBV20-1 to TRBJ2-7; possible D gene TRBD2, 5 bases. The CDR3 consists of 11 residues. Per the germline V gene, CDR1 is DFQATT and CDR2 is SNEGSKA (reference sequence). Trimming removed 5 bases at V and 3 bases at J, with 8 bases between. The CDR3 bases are TGCAGTGCTGGACTTGTCTACGAGCAGTACTTC. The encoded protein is CSAGLVYEQYF.

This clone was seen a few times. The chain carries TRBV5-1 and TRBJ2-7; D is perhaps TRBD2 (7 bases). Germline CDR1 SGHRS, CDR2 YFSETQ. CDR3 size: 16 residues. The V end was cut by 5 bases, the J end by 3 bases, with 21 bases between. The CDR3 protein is CASSSSGEGPDYEQYF. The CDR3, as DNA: TGCGCCAGCAGTTCTTCAGGGGAGGGTCCGGACTACGAGCAGTACTTC.